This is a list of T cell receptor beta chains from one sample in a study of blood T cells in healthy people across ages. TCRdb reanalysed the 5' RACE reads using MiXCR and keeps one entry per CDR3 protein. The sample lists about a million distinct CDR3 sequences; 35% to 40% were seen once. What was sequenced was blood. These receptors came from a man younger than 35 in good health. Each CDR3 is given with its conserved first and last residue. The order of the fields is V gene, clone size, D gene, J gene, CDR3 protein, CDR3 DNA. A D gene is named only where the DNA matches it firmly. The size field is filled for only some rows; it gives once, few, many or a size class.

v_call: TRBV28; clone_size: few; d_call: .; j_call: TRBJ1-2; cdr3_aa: CASSLWSYGYTF; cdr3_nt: TGTGCCAGCAGTTTATGGAGCTATGGCTACACCTTC
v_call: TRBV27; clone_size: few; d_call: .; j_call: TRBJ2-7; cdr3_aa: CACGSYEQYF; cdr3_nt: TGTGCCTGCGGATCCTACGAGCAGTACTTC
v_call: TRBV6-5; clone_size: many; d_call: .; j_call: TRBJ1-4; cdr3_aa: CASSYSGSNEKLFF; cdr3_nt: TGTGCCAGCAGTTACTCGGGCAGTAATGAAAAACTGTTTTTT
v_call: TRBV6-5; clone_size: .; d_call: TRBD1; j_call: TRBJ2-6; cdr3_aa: CASSYLSGTGRTGANVLTF; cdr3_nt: TGTGCCAGCAGTTACTTGTCCGGGACAGGGCGTACTGGGGCCAACGTCCTGACTTTC
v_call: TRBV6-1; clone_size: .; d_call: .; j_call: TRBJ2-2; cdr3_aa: CASSAPGAYSTGELFF; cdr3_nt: TGTGCCAGCAGTGCTCCGGGTGCCTATTCGACCGGGGAGCTGTTTTTT
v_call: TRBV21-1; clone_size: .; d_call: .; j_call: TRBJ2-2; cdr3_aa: CASSKEGSTGELFF; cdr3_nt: TGTGCCAGCAGCAAAGAGGGTAGCACCGGGGAGCTGTTTTTT
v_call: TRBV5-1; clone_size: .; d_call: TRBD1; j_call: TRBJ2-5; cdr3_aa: CASSGYRGLNEQYF; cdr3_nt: TGCGCCAGCAGCGGATACAGGGGGTTGAATGAGCAGTACTTC
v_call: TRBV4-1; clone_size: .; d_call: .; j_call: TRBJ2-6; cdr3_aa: CASSPEESGGIGANVLTF; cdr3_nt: TGCGCCAGCAGCCCAGAGGAATCAGGGGGGATTGGGGCCAACGTCCTGACTTTC
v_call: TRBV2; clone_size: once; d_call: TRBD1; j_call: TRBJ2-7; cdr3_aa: CASGTGLLYEQYF; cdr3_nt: TGTGCCAGCGGGACAGGCCTTCTCTACGAGCAGTACTTC
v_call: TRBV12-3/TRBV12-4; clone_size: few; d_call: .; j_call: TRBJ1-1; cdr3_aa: CASKSGGGPEAFF; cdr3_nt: TGTGCCAGCAAGTCCGGTGGGGGCCCTGAAGCTTTCTTT
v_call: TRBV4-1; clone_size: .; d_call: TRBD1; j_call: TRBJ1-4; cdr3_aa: CASSQARGGTIQGGTNEKLFF; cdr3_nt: TGCGCCAGCAGCCAAGCGCGCGGGGGAACAATACAGGGGGGGACTAATGAAAAACTGTTTTTT
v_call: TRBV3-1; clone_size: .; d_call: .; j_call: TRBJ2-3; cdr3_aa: CASSREAADTQYF; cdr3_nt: TGTGCCAGCAGCCGGGAAGCCGCAGATACGCAGTATTTT
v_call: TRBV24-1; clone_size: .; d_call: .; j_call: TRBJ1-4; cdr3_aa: CATSDSGIVEKLFF; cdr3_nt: TGTGCCACCAGTGATTCAGGGATTGTAGAAAAACTGTTTTTT
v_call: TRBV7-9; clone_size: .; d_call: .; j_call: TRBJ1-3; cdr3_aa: CASSLGTLNSGNTIYF; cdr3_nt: TGTGCCAGCAGCTTAGGGACACTGAACTCTGGAAACACCATATATTTT
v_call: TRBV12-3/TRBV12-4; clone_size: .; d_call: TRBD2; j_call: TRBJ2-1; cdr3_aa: CASSLSGGARNEQFF; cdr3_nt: TGTGCCAGCAGTCTTAGCGGGGGGGCCCGGAATGAGCAGTTCTTC
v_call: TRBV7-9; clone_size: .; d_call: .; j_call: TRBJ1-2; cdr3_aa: CASSFWDPNYGYTF; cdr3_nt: TGTGCCAGCAGCTTCTGGGATCCTAACTATGGCTACACCTTC
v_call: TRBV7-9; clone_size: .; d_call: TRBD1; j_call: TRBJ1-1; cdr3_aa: CASSSFDRERAFF; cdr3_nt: TGTGCCAGCAGCTCCTTCGACAGGGAAAGAGCTTTCTTT
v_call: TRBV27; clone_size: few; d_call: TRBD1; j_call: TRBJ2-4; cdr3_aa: CASSPIWDRGSKAKNIQYF; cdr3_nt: TGTGCCAGCAGTCCGATCTGGGACAGGGGATCCAAAGCCAAAAACATTCAGTACTTC
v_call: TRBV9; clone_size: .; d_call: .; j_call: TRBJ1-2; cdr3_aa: CASSPWDGVQGYTF; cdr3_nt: TGTGCCAGCAGCCCCTGGGACGGTGTCCAAGGCTACACCTTC
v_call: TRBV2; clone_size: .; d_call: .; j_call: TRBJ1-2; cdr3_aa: CASSFTAGATYGYTF; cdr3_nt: TGTGCCAGCAGTTTCACTGCAGGGGCCACTTATGGCTACACCTTC
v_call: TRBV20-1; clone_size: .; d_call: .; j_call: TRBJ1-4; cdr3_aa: CSASRKANEKLFF; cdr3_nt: TGCAGTGCTAGCCGCAAGGCTAATGAAAAACTGTTTTTT
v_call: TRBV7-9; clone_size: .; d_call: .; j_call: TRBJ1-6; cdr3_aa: CAGSWDGGPTYNSPLHF; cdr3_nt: TGTGCCGGCAGCTGGGACGGGGGGCCGACCTATAATTCACCCCTCCACTTT
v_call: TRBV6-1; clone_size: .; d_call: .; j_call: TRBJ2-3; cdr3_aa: CASWGRPKLDTQYF; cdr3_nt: TGTGCCAGCTGGGGACGGCCGAAGTTAGATACGCAGTATTTT
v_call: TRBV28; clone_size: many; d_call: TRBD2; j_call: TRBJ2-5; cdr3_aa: CASSLGLPQETQYF; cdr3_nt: TGTGCCAGCAGTTTGGGACTACCGCAAGAGACCCAGTACTTC
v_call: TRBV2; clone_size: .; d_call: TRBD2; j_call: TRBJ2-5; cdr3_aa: CASTHPAGGVNEQYF; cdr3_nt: TGTGCCAGCACCCACCCAGCGGGGGGGGTCAATGAGCAGTACTTC
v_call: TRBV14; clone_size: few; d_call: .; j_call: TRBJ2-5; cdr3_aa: CASSPGALDRQYF; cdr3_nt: TGTGCCAGCAGCCCCGGTGCGTTGGATAGGCAGTACTTC
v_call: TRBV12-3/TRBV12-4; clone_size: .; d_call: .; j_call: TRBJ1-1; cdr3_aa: CASSFLVGANTEAFF; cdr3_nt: TGTGCCAGCAGTTTCTTGGTGGGAGCGAACACTGAAGCTTTCTTT
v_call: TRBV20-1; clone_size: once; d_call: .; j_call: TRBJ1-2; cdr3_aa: CSARGDARGYGHTF; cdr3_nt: TGCAGTGCCCGAGGGGACGCCCGTGGTTATGGCCACACCTTC
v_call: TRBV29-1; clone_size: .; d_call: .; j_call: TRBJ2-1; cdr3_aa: CSADIVGNEQFF; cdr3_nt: TGCAGCGCCGACATCGTGGGCAATGAGCAGTTCTTC
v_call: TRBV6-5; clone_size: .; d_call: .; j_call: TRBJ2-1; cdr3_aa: CASSYGGAGSYNEQFF; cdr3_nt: TGTGCCAGCAGTTACGGAGGGGCAGGGAGCTACAATGAGCAGTTCTTC
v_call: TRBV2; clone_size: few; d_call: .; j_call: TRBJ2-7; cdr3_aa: CASSEADSNEQYF; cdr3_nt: TGTGCCAGCAGTGAAGCGGACTCAAACGAGCAGTACTTC
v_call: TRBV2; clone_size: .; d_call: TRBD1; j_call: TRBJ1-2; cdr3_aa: CASNRGQGIRGYTF; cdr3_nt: TGTGCCAGCAATAGGGGACAGGGGATTCGTGGCTACACCTTC
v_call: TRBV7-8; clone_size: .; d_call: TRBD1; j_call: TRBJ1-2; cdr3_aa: CASSFGTGLGDDGYTF; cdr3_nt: TGTGCCAGCAGTTTCGGGACAGGGCTGGGGGACGATGGCTACACCTTC
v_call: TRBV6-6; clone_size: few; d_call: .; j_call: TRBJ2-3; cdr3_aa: CASRPPEVHGLDTQYF; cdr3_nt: TGTGCCAGCAGACCCCCAGAGGTACACGGACTCGATACGCAGTATTTT
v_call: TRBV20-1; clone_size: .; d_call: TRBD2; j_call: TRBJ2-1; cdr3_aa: CSAFPPLADSYNEQFF; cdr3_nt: TGCAGTGCTTTTCCCCCCCTAGCGGACTCCTACAATGAGCAGTTCTTC
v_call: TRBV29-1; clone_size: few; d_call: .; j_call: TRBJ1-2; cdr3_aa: CSVDQTGSNYGYTF; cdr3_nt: TGCAGCGTTGACCAGACAGGTTCTAACTATGGCTACACCTTC
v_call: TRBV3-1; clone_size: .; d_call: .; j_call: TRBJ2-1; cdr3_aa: CASSQGRVAEEQFF; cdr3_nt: TGTGCCAGCAGCCAAGGCAGGGTAGCCGAGGAGCAGTTCTTC
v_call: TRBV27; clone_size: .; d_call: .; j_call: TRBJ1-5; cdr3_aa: CASSFGITGSSSNQPQHF; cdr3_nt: TGTGCCAGCAGTTTCGGGATTACGGGCAGTTCTAGCAATCAGCCCCAGCATTTT
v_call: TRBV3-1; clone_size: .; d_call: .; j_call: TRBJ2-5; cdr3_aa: CASSQDMAGGPYNEQYF; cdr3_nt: TGTGCCAGCAGCCAAGATATGGCGGGTGGACCCTACAATGAGCAGTACTTC
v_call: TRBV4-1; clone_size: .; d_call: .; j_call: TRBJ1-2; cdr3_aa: CASSQEKNYGYTF; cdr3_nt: TGCGCCAGCAGCCAAGAAAAGAACTATGGCTACACCTTC
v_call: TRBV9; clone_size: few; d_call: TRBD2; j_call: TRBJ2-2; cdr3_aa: CASSVSGGANTGELFF; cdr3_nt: TGTGCCAGCAGCGTTAGCGGGGGCGCGAACACCGGGGAGCTGTTTTTT